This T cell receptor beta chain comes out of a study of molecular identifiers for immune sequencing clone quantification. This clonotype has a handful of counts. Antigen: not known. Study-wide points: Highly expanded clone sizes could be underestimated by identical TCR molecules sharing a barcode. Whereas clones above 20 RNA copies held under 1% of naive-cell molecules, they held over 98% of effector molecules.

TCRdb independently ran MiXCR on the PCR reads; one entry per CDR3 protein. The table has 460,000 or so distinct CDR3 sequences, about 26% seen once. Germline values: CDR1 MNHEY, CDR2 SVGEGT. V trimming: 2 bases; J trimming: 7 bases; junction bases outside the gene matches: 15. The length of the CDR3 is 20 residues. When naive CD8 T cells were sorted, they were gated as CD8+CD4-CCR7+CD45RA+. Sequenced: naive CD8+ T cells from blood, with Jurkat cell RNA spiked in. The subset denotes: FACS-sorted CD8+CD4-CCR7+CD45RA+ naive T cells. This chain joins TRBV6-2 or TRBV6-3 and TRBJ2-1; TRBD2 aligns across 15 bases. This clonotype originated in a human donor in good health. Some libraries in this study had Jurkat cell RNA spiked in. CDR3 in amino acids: CASSYPGLAGGITIGNEQFF. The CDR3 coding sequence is TGTGCCAGCAGTTACCCAGGACTAGCGGGAGGGATTACAATTGGGAATGAGCAGTTCTTC.